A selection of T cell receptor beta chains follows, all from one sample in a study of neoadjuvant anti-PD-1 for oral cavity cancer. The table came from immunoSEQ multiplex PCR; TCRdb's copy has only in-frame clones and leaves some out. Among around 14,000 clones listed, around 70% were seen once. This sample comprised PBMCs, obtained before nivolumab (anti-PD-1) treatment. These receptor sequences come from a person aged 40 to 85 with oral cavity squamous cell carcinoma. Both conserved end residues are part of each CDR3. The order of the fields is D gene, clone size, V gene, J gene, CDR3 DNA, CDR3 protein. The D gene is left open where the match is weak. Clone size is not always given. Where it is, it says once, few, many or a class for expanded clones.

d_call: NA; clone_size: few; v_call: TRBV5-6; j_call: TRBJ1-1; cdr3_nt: TGTGCCAGCAGCCCCTTATCCATCGGTGAAGCTTTCTTT; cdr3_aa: CASSPLSIGEAFF
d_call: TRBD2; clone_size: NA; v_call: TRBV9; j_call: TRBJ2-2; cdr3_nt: TGTGCCAGCAGCGCTTCGACTAGCGCCGCACTAAACACCGGGGAGCTGTTTTTT; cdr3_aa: CASSASTSAALNTGELFF
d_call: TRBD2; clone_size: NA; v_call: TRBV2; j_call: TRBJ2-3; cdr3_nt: TGTGCCAGCAGTCCTTCTGGACTAGCGGGGGGGAGGACAGATACGCAGTATTTT; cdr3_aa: CASSPSGLAGGRTDTQYF
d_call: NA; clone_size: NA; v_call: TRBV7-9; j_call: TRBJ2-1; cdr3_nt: TGTGCCAGCATCCCGGGGAGGGGGGGCCCCGAGCAGTTCTTC; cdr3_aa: CASIPGRGGPEQFF
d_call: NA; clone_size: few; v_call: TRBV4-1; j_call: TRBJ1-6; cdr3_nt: TGCGCCAGCAGCCAAGTAAGATTGGGAGATTCACCCCTCCACTTT; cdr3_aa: CASSQVRLGDSPLHF
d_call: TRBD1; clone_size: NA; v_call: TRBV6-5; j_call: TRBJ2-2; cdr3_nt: TGTGCCAGCAGTATCGACAGGGGGCACACCGGGGAGCTGTTTTTT; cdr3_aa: CASSIDRGHTGELFF
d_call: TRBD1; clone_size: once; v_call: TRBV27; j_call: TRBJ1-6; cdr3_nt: TGTGCCAGCAGTCCAAATGCAGGGGGTGGCAATTCACCCCTCCACTTT; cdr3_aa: CASSPNAGGGNSPLHF
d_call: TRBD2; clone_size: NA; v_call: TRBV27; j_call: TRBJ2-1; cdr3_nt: TGTGCCAGCAGTCTCTGGACTAGCGGGGGGAGCTCCTACAATGAGCAGTTCTTC; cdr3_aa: CASSLWTSGGSSYNEQFF
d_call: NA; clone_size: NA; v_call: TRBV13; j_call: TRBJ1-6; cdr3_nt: TGTGCCAGCAGCTTGGGCCAGGGGTTACAGTCACCCCTCCACTTT; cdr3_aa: CASSLGQGLQSPLHF
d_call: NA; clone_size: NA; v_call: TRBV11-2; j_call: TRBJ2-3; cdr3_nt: TGTGCCAGCAGCTTAGGGGAGGTTCTGACAGATACGCAGTATTTT; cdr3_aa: CASSLGEVLTDTQYF
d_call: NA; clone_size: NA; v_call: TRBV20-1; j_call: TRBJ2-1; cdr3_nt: TGCAGTGCCAGGAGCGATGAGCAGTTCTTC; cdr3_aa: CSARSDEQFF
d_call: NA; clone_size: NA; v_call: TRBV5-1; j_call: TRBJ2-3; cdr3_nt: TGCGCCAGCAGCTTGGGAGGGTGGGGCACAGATACGCAGTATTTT; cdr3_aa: CASSLGGWGTDTQYF
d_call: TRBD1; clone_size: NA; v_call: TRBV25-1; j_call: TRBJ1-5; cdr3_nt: TGTGCCAGCAGTCCGAGGACAGGGATTGCGGGGAATCAGCCCCAGCATTTT; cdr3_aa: CASSPRTGIAGNQPQHF